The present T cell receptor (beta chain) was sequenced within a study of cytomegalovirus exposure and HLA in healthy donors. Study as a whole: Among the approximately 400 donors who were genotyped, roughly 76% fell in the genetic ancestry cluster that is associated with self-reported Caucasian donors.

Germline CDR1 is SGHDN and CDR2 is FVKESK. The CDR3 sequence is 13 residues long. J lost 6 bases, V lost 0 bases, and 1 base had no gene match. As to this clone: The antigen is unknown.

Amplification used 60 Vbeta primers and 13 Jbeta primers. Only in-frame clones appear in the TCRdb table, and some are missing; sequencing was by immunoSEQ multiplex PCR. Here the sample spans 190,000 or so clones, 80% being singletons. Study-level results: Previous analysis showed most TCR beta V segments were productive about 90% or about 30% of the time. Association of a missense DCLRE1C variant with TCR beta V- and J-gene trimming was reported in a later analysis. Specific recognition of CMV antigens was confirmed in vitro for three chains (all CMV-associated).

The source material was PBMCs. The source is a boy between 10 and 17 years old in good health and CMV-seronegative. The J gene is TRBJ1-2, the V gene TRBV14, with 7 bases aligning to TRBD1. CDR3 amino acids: CASSQDQGDGYTF. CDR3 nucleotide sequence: TGTGCCAGCAGCCAAGATCAGGGGGATGGCTACACCTTC.